Listed below are T cell receptor beta chains from one sample, sequenced in a study of blood T cell repertoires in COVID-19. Profiling relied on immunoSEQ multiplex PCR, and the TCRdb table lists in-frame clones only, not all of them. The sample holds under 150,000 clones, around nine tenths seen once. Sequencing used peripheral blood. These receptors were collected from a man between 65 and 80 years old with active COVID-19. Both conserved end residues are part of each CDR3. A D gene is named only where the DNA matches it firmly. Rows give clone size only sometimes, using once, few, many, or a class for an expanded clone.

v_gene,j_gene,d_gene,abundance,CDR3nt,CDR3aa
TRBV29-1,TRBJ2-3,-,-,TGCAGCGGTGAGGGACTCCCAGTTGCCACAGATACGCAGTATTTT,CSGEGLPVATDTQYF
TRBV5-5,TRBJ2-5,TRBD1,few,TGTGCCAGCAGCGAAGGGACAGACCTTAGAGGGGAGACCCAGTACTTC,CASSEGTDLRGETQYF
TRBV4-1,TRBJ2-2,-,few,TGCGCCAGCAGCCAAGAGGGGCTAGCGAACACCGGGGAGCTGTTTTTT,CASSQEGLANTGELFF
TRBV6-5,TRBJ2-7,TRBD2,once,TGTGCCAGCAGCCACCGGACTAGCGGGGGCTACGAGCAGTACTTC,CASSHRTSGGYEQYF
TRBV7-9,TRBJ2-1,-,-,TGTGCCAGCAGCTTAGATATACTGGGGAGACGGAATGAGCAGTTCTTC,CASSLDILGRRNEQFF
TRBV7-2,TRBJ2-7,-,-,TGTGCCAGCAGCCTCGGCACGGGTTTTAACGAGCAGTACTTC,CASSLGTGFNEQYF
TRBV5-6,TRBJ2-7,-,-,TGTGCCAGCAGCCCGGGACTTAAGGGCTACGAGCAGTACTTC,CASSPGLKGYEQYF
TRBV6-4,TRBJ2-3,TRBD2,-,TGTGCCAGCAGAGATACATCCCTTAGCGGGAGCCCAGATACGCAGTATTTT,CASRDTSLSGSPDTQYF
TRBV9,TRBJ1-1,TRBD1,-,TGTGCCAGCAGCGTAGTACAGGGGGAGAAGGCTTTCTTT,CASSVVQGEKAFF
TRBV25-1,TRBJ2-1,TRBD1,-,TGTGCCAGCAGCCCGTACAGGGGACACAATGAGCAGTTCTTC,CASSPYRGHNEQFF
TRBV6-6,TRBJ2-3,TRBD1,once,TGTGCCAGCAGCTCCAACGACAGGGGAGATACGCAGTATTTT,CASSSNDRGDTQYF
TRBV28,TRBJ1-2,TRBD1,-,TGTGCCAGCTACTGGACAGGGGGCGTCGGGGGCTACACCTTC,CASYWTGGVGGYTF
TRBV9,TRBJ2-7,TRBD2,-,TGTGCCAGCAGCGTTGGGACTAGCGCTTCCTCCGGGTCCGAGCAGTACTTC,CASSVGTSASSGSEQYF
TRBV11-3,TRBJ2-5,TRBD2,once,TGTGCCAGCAGCCCTGGGACTAGCGGGGGAGAGACCCAGTACTTC,CASSPGTSGGETQYF
TRBV28,TRBJ1-5,TRBD1,once,TGTGCCAGCAGTTTTATGGACAGGTGGAGCAATCAGCCCCAGCATTTT,CASSFMDRWSNQPQHF
TRBV6-5,TRBJ2-7,-,few,TGTGCCAGCAGTCGCGGACAGGAGCAGTACTTC,CASSRGQEQYF
TRBV6-5,TRBJ2-2,TRBD2,-,TGTGCCAGCAGTTCCTCTAGCGGGTACACCGGGGAGCTGTTTTTT,CASSSSSGYTGELFF
TRBV15,TRBJ2-1,TRBD2,-,TGTGCCACCAATAGCGGGAGCTCCTACAATGAGCAGTTCTTC,CATNSGSSYNEQFF
TRBV5-4,TRBJ1-6,-,once,TGTGCCAGCAGCGGGGGGGGCAATACAAATAATTCACCCCTCCACTTT,CASSGGGNTNNSPLHF
TRBV10-3,TRBJ2-3,TRBD2,-,TGTGCCATCGCGAAGCGGGAGGGAGGAGATACGCAGTATTTT,CAIAKREGGDTQYF
TRBV4-3,TRBJ1-5,-,-,TGCGCCAGCAGTGAGTTCATCGGGAGCAATCAGCCCCAGCATTTT,CASSEFIGSNQPQHF
TRBV15,TRBJ2-7,TRBD1,few,TGTGCCACCAGCGCCCGACAGGGACCCTACGAGCAGTACTTC,CATSARQGPYEQYF
TRBV3-1/TRBV3-2,TRBJ1-1,-,-,TGTGCCAGCAGCCAAATAGGAGCCCTCAACACTGAAGCTTTCTTT,CASSQIGALNTEAFF
TRBV5-4,TRBJ1-4,-,-,TGTGCCAGCAGCTTGGGTGGACAGACTAATGAAAAACTGTTTTTT,CASSLGGQTNEKLFF
TRBV5-8,TRBJ1-2,TRBD1,-,TGTGCCAGCATCTTCCGGGACAGGCAAACGAATGGCTACACCTTC,CASIFRDRQTNGYTF
TRBV9,TRBJ2-1,-,-,TGTGCCAGCAGCGTAGGACCCGCGGGGTCCTACAATGAGCAGTTCTTC,CASSVGPAGSYNEQFF
TRBV14,TRBJ1-1,TRBD1,-,TGTGCCAGCAGCCAAGCCCTACAGGGGAGAGCTTTCTTT,CASSQALQGRAFF
TRBV5-1,TRBJ1-2,TRBD1,-,TGCGCCAGCAGCTACTGGGACAGGGGCGCGGGTGATGGCTACACCTTC,CASSYWDRGAGDGYTF
TRBV28,TRBJ1-4,-,-,TGTGCCAGCCAACAGGGTGGCGAAAAACTGTTTTTT,CASQQGGEKLFF
TRBV7-3,TRBJ1-1,-,-,TGTGCCAGCAGGCCAAACAACCAGAACACTGAAGCTTTCTTT,CASRPNNQNTEAFF
TRBV20-1,TRBJ1-2,-,-,TGCAGTGCTAGAAAGGGAGATGGCTACACCTTC,CSARKGDGYTF
TRBV27,TRBJ2-7,TRBD2,-,TGTGCCAGCAGTTTATATTCTAGCGGGAGCTACGAGCAGTACTTC,CASSLYSSGSYEQYF
TRBV6-5,TRBJ1-2,-,-,TGTGCCACGGCCCGGGTTAACCGGAACTATGGCTACACCTTC,CATARVNRNYGYTF
TRBV11-2,TRBJ2-6,TRBD2,-,TGTGCCAGCAGCGCGGGACTAGCGGGCTTCTCTGGGGCCAACGTCCTGACTTTC,CASSAGLAGFSGANVLTF
TRBV4-2,TRBJ1-1,-,-,TGTGCCAGCAGCCAAGAGGGCAGGCGCACTGAAGCTTTCTTT,CASSQEGRRTEAFF
TRBV5-1,TRBJ2-1,TRBD1,once,TGCGCCAGCAGCTCGGGACAGGGTTACAATGAGCAGTTCTTC,CASSSGQGYNEQFF
TRBV5-1,TRBJ1-3,-,-,TGCGCCAGCAGCTTGCCGGAGACGAACACCATATATTTT,CASSLPETNTIYF
TRBV7-2,TRBJ2-7,-,-,TGTGCCAGCAGCTTAGCGTTACAACCTCTCTACGAGCAGTACTTC,CASSLALQPLYEQYF
TRBV15,TRBJ2-7,TRBD1,-,TGTGCCACCAGCAACACAGGGGGCGGAGACCAGTACTTC,CATSNTGGGDQYF
TRBV4-1,TRBJ1-5,-,-,TGCGCCAGCAGCCAAAGGAGGGGTAGCAATCAGCCCCAGCATTTT,CASSQRRGSNQPQHF
TRBV6-1,TRBJ2-5,TRBD2,-,TGTGCCAGCAGTGACCGACGGCTAGCGGGATCGAGGGGAGAGACCCAGTACTTC,CASSDRRLAGSRGETQYF
TRBV6-6,TRBJ1-2,TRBD1,-,TGTGCCAGCAGCTCCACGACAGGGAGCGGCTACACCTTC,CASSSTTGSGYTF
TRBV18,TRBJ1-2,-,-,TGTGCCAGCTCACCACCGAGGGGGACCCTTCCTGGTAACTATGGCTACACCTTC,CASSPPRGTLPGNYGYTF
TRBV28,TRBJ1-2,-,-,TGTGCCAGCAAGGGGGAGAGAGGGGTTGAAGGCTACACCTTC,CASKGERGVEGYTF
TRBV18,TRBJ2-5,-,-,TGTGCCAGCTCACTTGGGCTCCAAGAGACCCAGTACTTC,CASSLGLQETQYF
TRBV7-2,TRBJ2-3,TRBD2,few,TGTGCCAGCAGCTTCCCGGGACTACCAACGCAGTATTTT,CASSFPGLPTQYF
TRBV24-1,TRBJ1-1,-,-,TGTGCCACCAGTGCAGATATGAACACTGAAGCTTTCTTT,CATSADMNTEAFF
TRBV7-6,TRBJ2-7,-,-,TGTGCCAGCAGCTTATCGGTCGGCTGGAGCTCCTACGAGCAGTACTTC,CASSLSVGWSSYEQYF
TRBV2,TRBJ1-2,TRBD1,once,TGTGCCAGCAGCGGAACACAGGGGAACGGCTACACCTTC,CASSGTQGNGYTF
TRBV6-2/TRBV6-3,TRBJ2-7,-,-,TGTGCCAGCAGTCAAGGGGGGGGGAACTACGAGCAGTACTTC,CASSQGGGNYEQYF
TRBV5-5,TRBJ2-7,-,-,TGTGCCAGCAGTTTTACCGGTGTCGAGCAGTACTTC,CASSFTGVEQYF
TRBV9,TRBJ2-3,-,-,TGTGCCAGCAGCCTGGGACTGAGCACAGATACGCAGTATTTT,CASSLGLSTDTQYF
TRBV9,TRBJ2-1,TRBD1,-,TGTGCCAGCAGCGGACAGGGACGGAGCTCCTACAATGAGCAGTTCTTC,CASSGQGRSSYNEQFF
TRBV29-1,TRBJ2-7,TRBD1,once,TGCAGCGTTGAGTGGACAGGCTCCTACGAGCAGTACTTC,CSVEWTGSYEQYF
TRBV3-1/TRBV3-2,TRBJ2-4,TRBD1,-,TGTGCCAGCAGCCGCACGGACAGGGCGAAAAACATTCAGTACTTC,CASSRTDRAKNIQYF